This T cell receptor beta chain is from a study of a mutant IDH1 vaccine in newly diagnosed glioma. Time point denoted: baseline, week 1 (first vaccination visit). Treatment given: pre-vaccination baseline after standard-of-care therapy. This clone was picked up a small number of times. Its specificity is unknown. General observations from the study: The study observed vaccine-induced immune responses in 93.3% of patients.

Sequencing was performed with immunoSEQ multiplex PCR; in TCRdb, only in-frame clones are kept and a portion is missing. The sample gives around 53,000 clones, 80% to 90% of which show up once; approximately 2.5% is in the top ten. The germline gives CDR1 SGHTA, CDR2 FQGNSA. The CDR3 spans 15 residues. V lost 1 base, J lost 5 bases, and 12 bases lay in between. The chain carries TRBV7-2 and TRBJ2-1, with a possible D match to TRBD2 (5 bases). Here the sequenced sample was PBMCs, taken from a glioma patient treated with radiotherapy, temozolomide or both. The sequence was collected from a man in his forties with glioma. CDR3 DNA: TGTGCCAGCAGCTTAGTGCGGGCCGTGGACAATGAGCAGTTCTTC. Encoded protein: CASSLVRAVDNEQFF.